A single sample gave rise to the 12 T cell receptor beta chains below, sequenced in a study of OX40 agonist ivuxolimab in advanced cancers. Method: immunoSEQ multiplex PCR; TCRdb's copy keeps in-frame clones and lacks some. In the table there are 50,000 to 65,000 clones, over 75% of which are singletons. This sample comprised CD4+ or CD8+ T cells sorted from blood, obtained in a trial of the OX40 agonist ivuxolimab. The receptors come from an adult with an advanced solid tumor such as melanoma, head and neck, liver or kidney cancer.

The chain carries TRBV10-3 and TRBJ1-2; no clear D gene. From germline, CDR1 is ENHRY and CDR2 SYGVKD. The CDR3 runs 15 residues. Trimming cost V 11 bases and J 7 bases, with 26 bases left between them. Here the CDR3 DNA reads TGTGCCGGGTCAAGCGGGCTCGATATAACGTTTGGCTACACCTTC. Its protein product is CAGSSGLDITFGYTF.

This rearrangement joins TRBV19 to TRBJ2-5; the D gene could be TRBD1 or TRBD2 (5 bases each). Germline V CDR1 and CDR2: LNHDA, SQIVND (reference sequence). V was trimmed by 2 bases and J by 1 base, leaving 8 bases between them. The CDR3 has 14 residues. Here the CDR3 DNA reads TGTGCCAGTAGTATATCGGGACCCCAAGAGACCCAGTACTTC. Its translation: CASSISGPQETQYF.

The V gene is TRBV5-1, the J gene TRBJ1-5, with no clear D. The CDR3 contains 13 residues. Trimming shortened V by 4 bases and J by 3 bases, and 8 bases separated the two germline ends. Germline CDR1 SGHRS, CDR2 YFSETQ. The CDR3 DNA follows: TGCGCCAGCAGCAGGGAGACCAATCAGCCCCAGCATTTT. Its protein is CASSRETNQPQHF. Based on the CDR3 plus reference TRBV5-1 and TRBJ1-5, the full variable domain is KAGVTQTPRYLIKTRGQQVTLSCSPISGHRSVSWYQQTPGQGLQFLFEYFSETQRNKGNFPGRFSGRQFSNSRSEMNVSTLELGDSALYLCASSRETNQPQHFGDGTRLSIL.

The chain joins TRBV27 to TRBJ1-1; D might be TRBD1 (5 bases). CDR1 is MNHEY and CDR2 is SMNVEV in the germline V gene (reference sequence). V lost 8 bases and J lost 8, with 15 bases in between. The CDR3 consists of 12 residues. The CDR3 reads CASFPSDSEAFF. The CDR3 DNA sequence: TGTGCCAGCTTTCCCTCTGACAGCGAAGCTTTCTTT.

The chain has TRBV7-6 and TRBJ1-1, with D possibly being TRBD1 (6 bases). The CDR3 loop spans 14 amino acids. Germline CDR1 SGHVS, CDR2 FNYEAQ. V was clipped by 4 bases and J by 0 bases, with 9 bases between them. Here the CDR3 reads CASSSGTLNTEAFF. The CDR3 DNA is TGTGCCAGCAGCTCGGGGACATTGAACACTGAAGCTTTCTTT. The full variable domain, in which reference TRBV7-6 and TRBJ1-1 provide the parts outside the CDR3, is GAGVSQSPRYKVTKRGQDVALRCDPISGHVSLYWYRQALGQGPEFLTYFNYEAQQDKSGLPNDRFSAERPEGSISTLTIQRTEQRDSAMYRCASSSGTLNTEAFFGQGTRLTVV.

CDR3: CASSAHGTGSGYEQYF. CDR3 in DNA: TGTGCCAGCAGTGCCCACGGGACGGGGTCTGGCTACGAGCAGTACTTC. The rearrangement joins TRBV6-1 to TRBJ2-7; the D gene could be TRBD1 or TRBD2 (5 bases each). The CDR3 has 16 residues. CDR1 and CDR2 from the germline V gene are MNHNS and SASEGT. The V end lost 4 bases, the J end lost 3 bases, and 19 bases lay between the germline ends.

The chain uses TRBV28 and TRBJ2-7; 9 positions match TRBD1. Germline V lookup: CDR1 MDHEN, CDR2 SYDVKM. V dropped 5 bases and J dropped 5; count of bases not matched to a gene: 7. The CDR3 runs 14 residues. CDR3 nucleotide sequence: TGTGCCAGCAGTACAGGGGGCGTTCGAGACGAGCAGTACTTC. As protein: CASSTGGVRDEQYF.

The CDR3 reads CASSSRGTGGYGYTF. The DNA for the CDR3 is TGTGCCAGCAGCTCCCGGGGTACAGGGGGGTACGGCTACACCTTC. The chain uses TRBV7-2 and TRBJ1-2; 8 nucleotides align to TRBD1. The V segment lost 4 bases and the J segment 8 bases; nucleotides outside the gene matches: 12. The CDR3 length is 15 residues. Germline V gives CDR1 SGHTA, CDR2 FQGNSA.

The chain links TRBV7-3 to TRBJ2-7, with D tentatively TRBD1 (7 bases). V gave up 2 bases and J gave up 5 bases, with 10 bases separating them. The CDR3 runs 13 residues. CDR1 is SGHTA and CDR2 is FQGTGA in the germline V gene. The CDR3 loop is CASSLQGGDEQYF. In DNA, the CDR3 is TGTGCCAGCAGCTTACAGGGGGGAGACGAGCAGTACTTC.

This sequence joins TRBV9 and TRBJ2-5, with 8 bases matching TRBD1. The CDR3 is made up of 13 amino acids. V was clipped by 0 bases and J by 5 bases; unmatched bases: 0. CDR1 and CDR2 from the germline V gene are SGDLS and YYNGEE. CDR3 in DNA: TGTGCCAGCAGCGTAGGACAGGGGGAGACCCAGTACTTC. This translates into CASSVGQGETQYF.

J is TRBJ2-5 and V is TRBV7-6; D might be TRBD2 (7 bases). This CDR3 spans 15 amino acids. With 2 bases removed from V and 5 bases from J, the gap between germline ends came to 15 bases. CDR1 and CDR2 (germline): SGHVS, FNYEAQ. The CDR3 DNA is TGTGCCAGCAGCTTAAAGGGGGGGTACCGTGAGACCCAGTACTTC. This translates into CASSLKGGYRETQYF.

V usage is TRBV11-1 and J usage is TRBJ1-6; possibly TRBD1 for D (6 bases). The CDR3 runs to 15 residues. CDR1 and CDR2 from the germline V gene are SGHAT and FQDESV (reference sequence). V lost 5 bases and J 6 bases, leaving 14 bases between the germline ends. The CDR3 here is CASSTLQGINSPLHF. The CDR3 bases are TGTGCCAGCAGCACCCTACAGGGAATTAATTCACCCCTCCACTTT. Complete variable domain (other parts from reference TRBV11-1 and TRBJ1-6): EAEVAQSPRYKITEKSQAVAFWCDPISGHATLYWYRQILGQGPELLVQFQDESVVDDSQLPKDRFSAERLKGVDSTLKIQPAELGDSAMYLCASSTLQGINSPLHFGNGTRLTVT.